These T cell receptor beta chains were read from a single sample in a study of T cells after yellow fever vaccination. TCRdb ran MiXCR on the 5' RACE reads and lists one entry per CDR3 protein. The sample comprises 100,000 to 150,000 distinct CDR3 sequences, more than 6% of which are singletons, and 2.5% rests with the top ten. The sample in question was CD4+ T cells sorted from PBMCs, obtained less than 11 days after the first yellow fever vaccination. The receptors were sampled from a man between 18 and 29 years old who received the YFV17D yellow fever vaccine. CDR3s include the opening cysteine and the closing phenylalanine or tryptophan. Fields, in order: D gene, clone size, V gene, J gene, CDR3 protein, CDR3 DNA. D genes are given only for firm matches. Only part of the rows carry a size: once, few, many, or a class if the clone is expanded.

D gene: NA; clone size: many; V gene: TRBV28; J gene: TRBJ1-4; CDR3 protein: CASYGGAGNEKLFF; CDR3 DNA: TGTGCCAGCTACGGTGGGGCCGGTAATGAAAAACTGTTTTTT
D gene: TRBD1; clone size: many; V gene: TRBV6-6; J gene: TRBJ2-5; CDR3 protein: CASSYSDRETQYF; CDR3 DNA: TGTGCCAGCAGTTACTCGGACAGGGAGACCCAGTACTTC
D gene: TRBD1; clone size: many; V gene: TRBV4-3; J gene: TRBJ2-2; CDR3 protein: CASSQEAGGAAGELFF; CDR3 DNA: TGCGCCAGCAGCCAAGAGGCAGGGGGCGCCGCCGGGGAGCTGTTTTTT
D gene: TRBD2; clone size: many; V gene: TRBV6-4; J gene: TRBJ2-3; CDR3 protein: CASSKLAGQDTQYF; CDR3 DNA: TGTGCCAGCAGTAAGCTAGCGGGACAAGATACGCAGTATTTT
D gene: NA; clone size: many; V gene: TRBV20-1; J gene: TRBJ2-1; CDR3 protein: CSGPPLLGSREQFF; CDR3 DNA: TGCAGTGGACCTCCGCTCCTCGGGTCCCGCGAGCAGTTCTTC
D gene: TRBD1; clone size: many; V gene: TRBV23-1; J gene: TRBJ2-1; CDR3 protein: CASNRFLWGQGSNEQFF; CDR3 DNA: TGCGCCAGCAACCGGTTTCTCTGGGGACAGGGGTCCAATGAGCAGTTCTTC
D gene: NA; clone size: many; V gene: TRBV18; J gene: TRBJ1-6; CDR3 protein: CASSPRSEPLHF; CDR3 DNA: TGTGCCAGCTCACCGCGATCGGAACCCCTCCACTTT
D gene: NA; clone size: many; V gene: TRBV6-1; J gene: TRBJ1-1; CDR3 protein: CASSEIGMNTEAFF; CDR3 DNA: TGTGCCAGCAGTGAAATCGGAATGAACACTGAAGCTTTCTTT
D gene: NA; clone size: many; V gene: TRBV24-1; J gene: TRBJ2-3; CDR3 protein: CATSDRSVGSDTQYF; CDR3 DNA: TGTGCCACCAGTGATAGGTCGGTGGGGTCAGATACGCAGTATTTT
D gene: TRBD2; clone size: NA; V gene: TRBV7-6; J gene: TRBJ2-5; CDR3 protein: CASSLIGGAREETQYF; CDR3 DNA: TGTGCCAGCAGCCTCATCGGGGGGGCTCGGGAGGAGACCCAGTACTTC
D gene: TRBD1; clone size: many; V gene: TRBV20-1; J gene: TRBJ1-1; CDR3 protein: CSTPKQGGSTEAFF; CDR3 DNA: TGCAGTACACCAAAACAGGGGGGTAGCACTGAAGCTTTCTTT
D gene: TRBD2; clone size: many; V gene: TRBV5-1; J gene: TRBJ2-7; CDR3 protein: CASRPASGVYEQYF; CDR3 DNA: TGCGCCAGCCGACCAGCTAGCGGGGTTTACGAGCAGTACTTC
D gene: NA; clone size: many; V gene: TRBV4-1; J gene: TRBJ2-1; CDR3 protein: CASSQDPSRAGVYNEQFF; CDR3 DNA: TGCGCCAGCAGCCAAGATCCCTCGAGGGCAGGGGTCTACAATGAGCAGTTCTTC
D gene: TRBD1; clone size: many; V gene: TRBV6-1; J gene: TRBJ2-7; CDR3 protein: CASSWDRAKEQYF; CDR3 DNA: TGTGCCAGCAGCTGGGACAGGGCAAAAGAGCAGTACTTC
D gene: NA; clone size: many; V gene: TRBV7-2; J gene: TRBJ2-2; CDR3 protein: CASSLVGELFF; CDR3 DNA: TGTGCCAGCAGCTTAGTCGGGGAGCTGTTTTTT
D gene: NA; clone size: many; V gene: TRBV10-3; J gene: TRBJ2-7; CDR3 protein: CAISEFAASYEQYF; CDR3 DNA: TGTGCCATCAGTGAGTTCGCGGCCTCCTACGAGCAGTACTTC
D gene: NA; clone size: few; V gene: TRBV7-2; J gene: TRBJ2-1; CDR3 protein: CASSLVGGATEQFF; CDR3 DNA: TGTGCCAGCAGCTTAGTGGGGGGGGCGACTGAGCAGTTCTTC
D gene: NA; clone size: many; V gene: TRBV10-3; J gene: TRBJ2-3; CDR3 protein: CAISEPGVARDTQYF; CDR3 DNA: TGTGCCATCAGTGAACCAGGGGTGGCGAGAGATACGCAGTATTTT
D gene: TRBD2; clone size: many; V gene: TRBV9; J gene: TRBJ2-1; CDR3 protein: CASSVSGGYNEQFF; CDR3 DNA: TGTGCCAGCAGCGTTAGCGGGGGGTACAATGAGCAGTTCTTC
D gene: TRBD1; clone size: many; V gene: TRBV18; J gene: TRBJ1-5; CDR3 protein: CASSTGQGGNQPQHF; CDR3 DNA: TGTGCCAGCTCTACGGGACAGGGCGGCAATCAGCCCCAGCATTTT
D gene: TRBD1; clone size: NA; V gene: TRBV4-2; J gene: TRBJ1-6; CDR3 protein: CASSQDVIRGPNNSPLHF; CDR3 DNA: TGTGCCAGCAGCCAAGATGTAATCAGGGGGCCAAATAATTCACCCCTCCACTTT
D gene: NA; clone size: many; V gene: TRBV7-2; J gene: TRBJ2-2; CDR3 protein: CASSYLWLTGELFF; CDR3 DNA: TGTGCCAGCAGCTACCTCTGGCTCACCGGGGAGCTGTTTTTT
D gene: TRBD2; clone size: many; V gene: TRBV5-7; J gene: TRBJ2-7; CDR3 protein: CASSSHSGGGYEQYF; CDR3 DNA: TGTGCCAGCAGCTCGCATAGCGGGGGCGGCTACGAGCAGTACTTC
D gene: NA; clone size: many; V gene: TRBV11-1; J gene: TRBJ1-1; CDR3 protein: CASSFRANTEAFF; CDR3 DNA: TGTGCCAGCAGCTTTCGGGCGAACACTGAAGCTTTCTTT
D gene: NA; clone size: many; V gene: TRBV6-1; J gene: TRBJ2-4; CDR3 protein: CASSRDLAKNIQYF; CDR3 DNA: TGTGCCAGCAGCAGGGACCTAGCCAAAAACATTCAGTACTTC
D gene: NA; clone size: many; V gene: TRBV28; J gene: TRBJ1-1; CDR3 protein: CASSLPPQGTFF; CDR3 DNA: TGTGCCAGCAGTTTACCCCCGCAGGGGACTTTCTTT
D gene: TRBD2; clone size: many; V gene: TRBV10-3; J gene: TRBJ2-1; CDR3 protein: CAISENPSGAYNEQFF; CDR3 DNA: TGTGCCATCAGTGAGAATCCTAGCGGGGCCTACAATGAGCAGTTCTTC
D gene: NA; clone size: many; V gene: TRBV20-1; J gene: TRBJ2-7; CDR3 protein: CSASITGTYEQYF; CDR3 DNA: TGCAGTGCTAGCATTACAGGGACATACGAGCAGTACTTC
D gene: NA; clone size: many; V gene: TRBV20-1; J gene: TRBJ2-3; CDR3 protein: CSAASLTDTQYF; CDR3 DNA: TGCAGTGCAGCCAGTCTCACAGATACGCAGTATTTT
D gene: TRBD1; clone size: many; V gene: TRBV7-2; J gene: TRBJ1-1; CDR3 protein: CASSLNRGLTEAFF; CDR3 DNA: TGTGCCAGCAGCTTAAACAGGGGGCTCACTGAAGCTTTCTTT
D gene: NA; clone size: many; V gene: TRBV28; J gene: TRBJ2-5; CDR3 protein: CASSSTRASGETQYF; CDR3 DNA: TGTGCCAGCAGTTCAACCAGGGCCAGCGGGGAGACCCAGTACTTC
D gene: TRBD2; clone size: NA; V gene: TRBV5-4; J gene: TRBJ2-2; CDR3 protein: CASGPGAGLANTGELFF; CDR3 DNA: TGTGCCAGCGGCCCGGGGGCGGGACTAGCCAACACCGGGGAGCTGTTTTTT
D gene: TRBD1; clone size: many; V gene: TRBV7-2; J gene: TRBJ1-1; CDR3 protein: CASSAGTGGGPNTEAFF; CDR3 DNA: TGTGCCAGCAGCGCCGGGACAGGGGGAGGGCCCAACACTGAAGCTTTCTTT
D gene: NA; clone size: few; V gene: TRBV7-9; J gene: TRBJ2-5; CDR3 protein: CASTVSEETQYF; CDR3 DNA: TGTGCCAGCACAGTCTCCGAAGAGACCCAGTACTTC
D gene: TRBD1; clone size: many; V gene: TRBV18; J gene: TRBJ2-1; CDR3 protein: CASSPEQGAISEQFF; CDR3 DNA: TGTGCCAGCTCACCAGAGCAGGGGGCGATAAGTGAGCAGTTCTTC
D gene: NA; clone size: many; V gene: TRBV5-4; J gene: TRBJ2-3; CDR3 protein: CASSLPHEDTQYF; CDR3 DNA: TGTGCCAGCAGCTTACCTCATGAGGATACGCAGTATTTT
D gene: NA; clone size: many; V gene: TRBV12-3/TRBV12-4; J gene: TRBJ2-1; CDR3 protein: CASSFGRRVNEQFF; CDR3 DNA: TGTGCCAGCAGTTTTGGGCGCAGGGTGAATGAGCAGTTCTTC
D gene: NA; clone size: NA; V gene: TRBV6-1; J gene: TRBJ1-5; CDR3 protein: CASRNSGNSNQPQHF; CDR3 DNA: TGTGCCAGTAGGAATTCAGGAAATAGCAATCAGCCCCAGCATTTT
D gene: NA; clone size: few; V gene: TRBV7-9; J gene: TRBJ2-1; CDR3 protein: CASSSAGAPQQFF; CDR3 DNA: TGTGCCAGCAGCTCGGCGGGGGCCCCGCAGCAGTTCTTC
D gene: TRBD2; clone size: many; V gene: TRBV20-1; J gene: TRBJ2-5; CDR3 protein: CSATSGGAGETQYF; CDR3 DNA: TGCAGTGCTACTAGCGGGGGGGCCGGAGAGACCCAGTACTTC
D gene: NA; clone size: many; V gene: TRBV7-9; J gene: TRBJ2-7; CDR3 protein: CASSLGGAAYEQYF; CDR3 DNA: TGTGCCAGCAGCTTAGGGGGGGCCGCCTACGAGCAGTACTTC
D gene: TRBD1; clone size: many; V gene: TRBV5-1; J gene: TRBJ2-1; CDR3 protein: CASSGYRGPLYNEQFF; CDR3 DNA: TGCGCCAGCAGCGGCTACAGGGGGCCCCTTTACAATGAGCAGTTCTTC
D gene: NA; clone size: NA; V gene: TRBV5-1; J gene: TRBJ1-3; CDR3 protein: CASSLTPADWASGNTIYF; CDR3 DNA: TGCGCCAGCAGCTTGACGCCCGCAGATTGGGCCAGTGGAAACACCATATATTTT
D gene: NA; clone size: NA; V gene: TRBV9; J gene: TRBJ1-3; CDR3 protein: CASSPTGLPGGNTIYF; CDR3 DNA: TGTGCCAGCAGCCCTACAGGACTCCCCGGGGGAAACACCATATATTTT
D gene: NA; clone size: many; V gene: TRBV4-1; J gene: TRBJ2-4; CDR3 protein: CASSQGEAREAKNIQYF; CDR3 DNA: TGCGCCAGCAGCCAAGGTGAGGCTCGAGAAGCCAAAAACATTCAGTACTTC
D gene: NA; clone size: NA; V gene: TRBV7-2; J gene: TRBJ2-5; CDR3 protein: CASRFVAGAGETQYF; CDR3 DNA: TGTGCCAGCCGATTTGTGGCGGGGGCGGGAGAGACCCAGTACTTC
D gene: NA; clone size: many; V gene: TRBV28; J gene: TRBJ1-5; CDR3 protein: CASKAGWNQPQHF; CDR3 DNA: TGTGCCAGCAAGGCGGGTTGGAATCAGCCCCAGCATTTT
D gene: NA; clone size: NA; V gene: TRBV7-2; J gene: TRBJ1-2; CDR3 protein: CASSFDIGNYGYTF; CDR3 DNA: TGTGCCAGCAGCTTTGACATCGGGAACTATGGCTACACCTTC